The next 29 T cell receptor beta chains were all read from a single sample in a study of T cell responses to AZD1222 COVID-19 vaccine. Measured with immunoSEQ multiplex PCR; TCRdb has only the in-frame clones, and not every one. The sample holds 90,000 to 150,000 clones; approximately 90% are singletons and the top ten take roughly 7%. Sequenced material: peripheral blood, taken 28 days after the second AZD1222 dose. The receptors here all came from an adult who received the AZD1222 COVID-19 vaccine.

The chain has TRBV7-9 and TRBJ1-2; D might be TRBD1 (6 bases). The CDR3 totals 14 residues. Germline CDR1 and CDR2: SEHNR and FQNEAQ (reference sequence). V dropped 1 base and J dropped 6 bases, with 12 bases sitting between them. The CDR3: CASSLVQGTHGYTF. The CDR3 DNA reads TGTGCCAGCAGCTTAGTACAGGGTACCCATGGCTACACCTTC.

This clone appeared a single time. The chain has TRBV6-5 and TRBJ2-7; 9 bases align to TRBD1. V shed 6 bases and J 6 bases; nucleotides not matched to a gene: 6. CDR1 is MNHEY, CDR2 SVGAGI, per germline. CDR3 length: 13 amino acids. CDR3 in DNA: TGTGCCAGCAGAAACCCGGACAGGGGCGAGCAGTACTTC. Translating it yields CASRNPDRGEQYF.

The chain is built from TRBV28 and TRBJ1-1, with D unclear. The CDR3 spans 13 residues. V was pared by 3 bases and J by 4 bases, with 9 bases between. Germline assignment: CDR1 MDHEN and CDR2 SYDVKM. The CDR3: CASSFGGGTEAFF. For the CDR3, the DNA is TGTGCCAGCAGTTTTGGAGGAGGCACTGAAGCTTTCTTT.

The rearrangement links TRBV19 to TRBJ1-1; unclear D gene. The CDR3 contains 15 residues. CDR1 and CDR2 from the germline V gene are LNHDA and SQIVND (reference sequence). V lost 4 bases and J lost 1, with 13 bases in between. CDR3 loop: CASSRGLTTNTEAFF. The CDR3 region has the DNA TGTGCCAGTAGTAGAGGGCTAACAACGAACACTGAAGCTTTCTTT. Complete variable domain (other parts from reference TRBV19 and TRBJ1-1): DGGITQSPKYLFRKEGQNVTLSCEQNLNHDAMYWYRQDPGQGLRLIYYSQIVNDFQKGDIAEGYSVSREKKESFPLTVTSAQKNPTAFYLCASSRGLTTNTEAFFGQGTRLTVV.

This sequence joins TRBV2 and TRBJ2-5; 13 nucleotides line up with TRBD2. The germline CDR1 and CDR2 sequences are SNHLY and FYNNEI. The trim removed 7 bases at V and 4 bases at J, leaving 6 bases unmatched. CDR3 length: 15 residues. Here the CDR3 reads CASNGLAGARETQYF. CDR3 coding DNA: TGTGCCAGCAACGGACTAGCGGGAGCCAGAGAGACCCAGTACTTC.

The rearrangement uses TRBV12-3 or TRBV12-4 and TRBJ2-1; D not resolved. With 2 bases removed from V and 5 bases from J, the gap between germline ends came to 7 bases. The CDR3 totals 13 residues. CDR3: CASSLTPDNEQFF. The DNA of the CDR3 is TGTGCCAGCAGTTTAACACCCGACAATGAGCAGTTCTTC.

The rearrangement uses TRBV5-6 and TRBJ2-2, with a weak D call TRBD2 (6 bases). The germline gives CDR1 SGHDT, CDR2 YYEEEE. With 0 bases removed from V and 8 bases from J, the gap between germline ends came to 8 bases. The CDR3 spans 13 residues. The CDR3: CASSLGGTGELFF. CDR3 nucleotides: TGTGCCAGCAGCTTGGGCGGGACGGGGGAGCTGTTTTTT.

The chain combines TRBV5-6 with TRBJ2-7; 7 bases map to TRBD2. V shed 0 bases and J 5 bases; nucleotides not matched to a gene: 5. Germline loops: CDR1 SGHDT, CDR2 YYEEEE. CDR3 length equals 14 residues. The CDR3 DNA is TGTGCCAGCAGCTTGGCGGGAGGCGGGAACGAGCAGTACTTC. It encodes CASSLAGGGNEQYF.

The rearrangement links TRBV6-5 to TRBJ2-1, with 7 bases that match TRBD2. With V trimmed by 7 bases and J by 4 bases, 7 bases remained unmatched. Germline-derived CDR1 and CDR2 are MNHEY and SVGAGI. The length of the CDR3 is 14 residues. In nucleotides, the CDR3 is TGTGCCAGCACAAGTACTAGCGAGTACAATGAGCAGTTCTTC. Its translation: CASTSTSEYNEQFF.

This clone was counted between two and nine times. Other DNA variants within this sample encode the same CDR3. The chain links TRBV7-9 to TRBJ2-7; 7 positions agree with TRBD2. The CDR3 has 13 residues. CDR1 and CDR2 from the germline V gene are SEHNR and FQNEAQ (reference sequence). J lost 4 bases, V lost 0 bases, and 0 bases had no gene match. The CDR3 reads CASSLAGGYEQYF. Written as DNA, the CDR3 is TGTGCCAGCAGCTTAGCGGGAGGGTACGAGCAGTACTTC.

This clone was counted only a few times. The genes are TRBV27 and TRBJ1-6; perhaps TRBD1 as D (5 bases). The CDR3 spans 16 residues. V shed 6 bases and J shed 0 bases, with 12 bases lying between them. In germline, CDR1 is MNHEY, CDR2 SMNVEV (reference sequence). The CDR3 sequence is CASSPGASSYNSPLHF. The CDR3 DNA sequence: TGTGCCAGCAGCCCCGGGGCGAGCTCCTATAATTCACCCCTCCACTTT.

The genes are TRBV6-5 and TRBJ2-5, with D possibly being TRBD1 or TRBD2 (6 bases each). Germline V gene lookup returns CDR1 MNHEY and CDR2 SVGAGI. CDR3 length equals 15 residues. V shed 0 bases and J shed 5 bases, with 13 bases lying between them. CDR3 in amino acids: CASSYSFTGRETQYF. DNA of the CDR3: TGTGCCAGCAGTTACTCGTTTACAGGGAGGGAGACCCAGTACTTC.

The chain has TRBV9 and TRBJ2-4; tentative D call: TRBD1 (6 bases). The CDR3 contains 12 residues. Trimming took 3 bases from V and 6 from J, leaving 7 bases between them. Germline CDR1 SGDLS, CDR2 YYNGEE. The DNA of the CDR3 is TGTGCCAGCAGCGAGGGGGTAAACATTCAGTACTTC. Protein product: CASSEGVNIQYF.

J is TRBJ2-5 and V is TRBV5-1; tentatively, D is TRBD1 (6 bases). V gave up 4 bases and J gave up 4 bases, with 26 bases separating them. Looked up from germline, CDR1 is SGHRS and CDR2 is YFSETQ. There are 18 residues in the CDR3. The CDR3 nucleotides read TGCGCCAGCAGCCTAAACCCCCGGACAGTAGATGTAGGAGAGACCCAGTACTTC. It encodes CASSLNPRTVDVGETQYF.

The J gene is TRBJ2-3, the V gene TRBV5-1; TRBD2 matches 7 bases. From germline, CDR1 is SGHRS and CDR2 YFSETQ. The CDR3 has 14 amino acids. Trimming removed 2 bases from V and 7 bases from J; junction bases left unmatched: 7. The CDR3 nucleotides read TGCGCCAGCAGCTTCAGACTAGCCTCAAATACGCAGTATTTT. Translating it yields CASSFRLASNTQYF.

The CDR3 DNA is TGTGCCAGCAGCTTAGGACTAGCGGGCATCTACGAGCAGTACTTC. Protein product: CASSLGLAGIYEQYF. This sequence joins TRBV7-2 and TRBJ2-7; 10 positions match TRBD2. This CDR3 comprises 15 residues. Germline V gene sequence: CDR1 SGHTA, CDR2 FQGNSA. The trim removed 1 base at V and 3 bases at J, leaving 3 bases unmatched. Drawing the rest from reference TRBV7-2 and TRBJ2-7, the complete variable domain is GAGVSQSPSNKVTEKGKDVELRCDPISGHTALYWYRQSLGQGLEFLIYFQGNSAPDKSGLPSDRFSAERTGGSVSTLTIQRTQQEDSAVYLCASSLGLAGIYEQYFGPGTRLTVT.

This chain joins TRBV6-5 and TRBJ1-4, with TRBD1 as a possible D gene (6 bases). The CDR3 contains 14 residues. The V end lost 6 bases, the J end lost 11 bases, and 19 bases lay between the germline ends. Germline V lookup: CDR1 MNHEY, CDR2 SVGAGI. The CDR3 sequence: CASSRGGQALKLFF. CDR3 in DNA: TGTGCCAGCAGCCGCGGGGGGCAGGCGCTTAAACTGTTTTTT.

This chain links TRBV24-1 with TRBJ1-1, with a tentative D call TRBD1 (6 bases). Germline CDR1 and CDR2: KGHDR and SFDVKD. The length of the CDR3 is 15 residues. Trimming took 3 bases from V and 3 from J, leaving 13 bases between them. This chain's CDR3 is CATSDARGGDTEAFF. As DNA, the CDR3 is TGTGCCACCAGTGATGCCAGGGGTGGAGACACTGAAGCTTTCTTT.

The genes are TRBV2 and TRBJ1-3, with D possibly matching TRBD1 (5 bases). Germline lookup yields CDR1 SNHLY and CDR2 FYNNEI. This CDR3 contains 17 residues. The V and J ends lost 2 bases and 1 base respectively, with 15 bases between them. The CDR3 DNA follows: TGTGCCAGCAGTGAATGGGCAGCAGGGTTATCTGGAAACACCATATATTTT. Encoded protein: CASSEWAAGLSGNTIYF.

The chain uses TRBV27 and TRBJ2-7; D may be TRBD1 (7 bases). V was shortened by 5 bases and J by 1 base, with 9 bases between the two germline ends. The germline gives CDR1 MNHEY, CDR2 SMNVEV (reference sequence). The length of the CDR3 is 13 residues. As DNA, the CDR3 is TGTGCCAGCAGTCCAGGGGGGTCCTACGAGCAGTACTTC. It codes for CASSPGGSYEQYF.

The CDR3 DNA sequence: TGCGCCAGCAGCCAAGCCGGCATGAACACTGAAGCTTTCTTT. Translation gives CASSQAGMNTEAFF. V gene TRBV4-1 combines with J gene TRBJ1-1; D gene unclear. Per germline, CDR1 MGHRA and CDR2 YSYEKL. The V end lost 1 base, the J end lost 0 bases, and 6 bases lay between the germline ends. The length of the CDR3 is 14 residues.

This clone was seen more than once but under ten times. V usage is TRBV3-1 (or the pseudogene TRBV3-2) and J usage is TRBJ1-1, with 7 bases aligning to TRBD1. This CDR3 contains 15 residues. Germline assignment: CDR1 LGHDT and CDR2 YNNKEL (reference sequence). V lost 4 bases, J lost 3 bases, and 8 bases stayed unmatched. The CDR3 DNA is TGTGCCAGCAGCCTATCCGACAGGGTGTACACTGAAGCTTTCTTT. Amino acids: CASSLSDRVYTEAFF.

The genes are TRBV5-6 and TRBJ2-1; 12 nucleotides line up with TRBD2. The CDR3 contains 16 residues. The junction had 5 bases not matched to a gene; V was cut back by 0 bases and J by 7 bases. Germline V gives CDR1 SGHDT, CDR2 YYEEEE. CDR3 sequence (DNA): TGTGCCAGCAGCTTGGGGACTAGCGGGATGGGTAATGAGCAGTTCTTC. Translation gives CASSLGTSGMGNEQFF.

The rearrangement links TRBV19 to TRBJ1-3, with TRBD1 matching 7 bases. The CDR3 length is 16 residues. After removal of 6 bases from V and 2 bases from J, the junction contained 10 bases not matched to a gene. Germline CDR1 reads LNHDA; CDR2 reads SQIVND (reference sequence). CDR3: CASRTLGQTAGNTIYF. DNA of the CDR3: TGTGCCAGTAGAACTTTGGGACAGACGGCTGGAAACACCATATATTTT. The full variable domain, in which reference TRBV19 and TRBJ1-3 provide the parts outside the CDR3, is DGGITQSPKYLFRKEGQNVTLSCEQNLNHDAMYWYRQDPGQGLRLIYYSQIVNDFQKGDIAEGYSVSREKKESFPLTVTSAQKNPTAFYLCASRTLGQTAGNTIYFGEGSWLTVV.

The gene calls are TRBV24-1 and TRBJ1-2, with TRBD1 identical over 11 bases. Losses at the gene ends were 10 bases for V and 4 bases for J; bases not matched to a gene: 7. Germline lookup yields CDR1 KGHDR and CDR2 SFDVKD. CDR3 length: 14 residues. In DNA, the CDR3 is TGTGCCACAGCCGGGACAGGGGGGAGCTATGGCTACACCTTC. It specifies CATAGTGGSYGYTF.

V gene TRBV4-1 combines with J gene TRBJ1-5, with D unresolved. V lost 4 bases, J lost 0 bases, and 7 bases lay in between. The germline V gene has CDR1 MGHRA and CDR2 YSYEKL. The CDR3 consists of 14 residues. In DNA, the CDR3 is TGCGCCAGCAGCCCTCAGTATAGCAATCAGCCCCAGCATTTT. Translated: CASSPQYSNQPQHF.

The chain carries TRBV29-1 and TRBJ2-7, with TRBD2 matching over 10 bases. The CDR3 loop spans 13 amino acids. Germline V gene sequence: CDR1 SQVTM, CDR2 ANQGSEA. The ends lost 4 bases at V and 4 bases at J; junction bases unmatched: 4. CDR3 DNA sequence: TGCAGCGTTGGATTAGCGGGGGGATACGAGCAGTACTTC. Translating it yields CSVGLAGGYEQYF.

The chain employs TRBV7-2 and TRBJ2-7; 9 positions match TRBD2. Germline loops: CDR1 SGHTA, CDR2 FQGNSA. J was trimmed by 6 bases and V by 1 base; bases with no gene match: 7. CDR3 size: 15 residues. In DNA form, the CDR3 reads TGTGCCAGCAGCTTAGTCTCGGCGGGAGGGCGCGAGCAGTACTTC. It is translated as CASSLVSAGGREQYF.

This rearrangement joins TRBV28 to TRBJ2-7; tentatively, D is TRBD1 (6 bases). There are 15 residues in the CDR3. Trimming shortened V by 4 bases and J by 3 bases, and 16 bases separated the two germline ends. The germline gives CDR1 MDHEN, CDR2 SYDVKM. The CDR3 bases are TGTGCCAGCAGTTCTAACCCTGCCAGGGGCTACGAGCAGTACTTC. It yields the protein CASSSNPARGYEQYF.